The 21 T cell receptor beta chains below were found in one sample sequenced in a study of T cells in Graves' hyperthyroidism and ophthalmopathy. Amplified regions were TCR beta CDR3 sequences from RNA transcripts. The HTBI primer set served for first-round RT-PCR of the TCR CDR3. TCRdb re-called the multiplex PCR reads with MiXCR, one entry per CDR3 protein. The sample holds 300,000 to 350,000 distinct CDR3 sequences; roughly 15% are singletons and the top ten take approximately 35%. The sample consisted of blood. Receptors were obtained from a man aged 25 to 40 with Graves' hyperthyroidism.

The CDR3 DNA sequence: TGTGCCAGCAGCCAGGCCTCCGGGCAGGGGCCTAGGACCGGGGAGCTGTTTTTT. Protein sequence: CASSQASGQGPRTGELFF. This chain links TRBV11-3 with TRBJ2-2; possible D gene TRBD1, 6 bases. In germline, CDR1 is SGHNT, CDR2 YENEEA. Trimming took off 5 bases at V and 5 bases at J, with 24 bases between the two ends. The CDR3 is made up of 18 amino acids.

In its sample, this clonotype was seen many times. The chain employs TRBV5-1 and TRBJ2-1; 11 bases map to TRBD1. The V segment lost 4 bases and the J segment 3 bases; nucleotides outside the gene matches: 3. The CDR3 covers 15 residues. The germline V gene encodes CDR1 SGHRS and CDR2 YFSETQ. The CDR3 loop reads CASSRDRGDYNEQFF. The CDR3 DNA is TGCGCCAGCAGCCGGGACAGGGGGGACTACAATGAGCAGTTCTTC.

This clonotype was seen more than once but under ten times. This CDR3 is CAGGTPSQETQYF. DNA of the CDR3: TGTGCCGGGGGGACTCCTTCGCAAGAGACCCAGTACTTC. V usage is TRBV6-4 and J usage is TRBJ2-5; possible D gene TRBD2, 6 bases. The CDR3 runs to 13 residues. The V gene lost 11 bases and the J gene lost 2 bases, with 15 bases spanning the gap. Germline CDR1 is MRHNA and CDR2 is SNTAGT.

This clonotype came up a few times. The rearrangement links TRBV20-1 to TRBJ2-7; D unclear. The germline V gene encodes CDR1 DFQATT and CDR2 SNEGSKA (reference sequence). With 3 bases removed from V and 3 bases from J, the gap between germline ends came to 12 bases. The CDR3 length is 13 residues. The CDR3 bases are TGCAGTGCTAGCCCCCCGGGTTACTACGAGCAGTACTTC. Protein product: CSASPPGYYEQYF.

This clonotype occurred once. The chain combines TRBV4-2 with TRBJ2-1; 12 bases line up with TRBD2. This CDR3 region has 17 residues. The germline V gene has CDR1 LGHNA and CDR2 YNFKEQ. V shed 1 base, J shed 7 bases, and the junction held 8 bases outside the gene matches. Written as DNA, the CDR3 is TGTGCCAGCAGCCAAGGCACGCTAGCGGGAGGGCTGAATGAGCAGTTCTTC. Translating gives CASSQGTLAGGLNEQFF.

This clonotype was detected only a few times. A much larger clonotype is one base distant, so this may be a read error. The chain is built from TRBV11-2 and TRBJ2-1; D gene uncertain. The germline V gene encodes CDR1 SGHAT and CDR2 FQNNGV. There are 18 residues in the CDR3. The CDR3 nucleotides are TGTGCCAGCAGCACCTTAGGGAACGCGCGATTCTCCTACAATGAGCGGTTCTTC. This codes for CASSTLGNARFSYNERFF.

In its sample, this clonotype was seen many times. The genes are TRBV3-1 and TRBJ1-2; TRBD1 is a possible D gene (6 bases). V dropped 0 bases and J dropped 4 bases, with 12 bases sitting between them. The CDR3 has 15 amino acids. From germline, CDR1 is LGHDT and CDR2 YNNKEL (reference sequence). CDR3 amino acids: CASSQEAQGGYGYTF. CDR3 bases: TGTGCCAGCAGCCAAGAAGCACAGGGAGGCTATGGCTACACCTTC.

This clonotype was picked up many times. This chain joins TRBV30 and TRBJ2-1, with a tentative D call TRBD2 (5 bases). CDR1 is GTSNPN, CDR2 SVGIG, per germline (reference sequence). The CDR3 runs 9 residues. V gave up 8 bases and J gave up 9 bases, with 8 bases separating them. CDR3 bases: TGTGCCATGAGCGGTGAGCAGTTCTTC. Residues: CAMSGEQFF.

The chain is built from TRBV5-1 and TRBJ1-4, with no clear D. The CDR3 sequence is 14 residues long. Germline lookup yields CDR1 SGHRS and CDR2 YFSETQ. Trimming took off 4 bases at V and 10 bases at J, with 17 bases between the two ends. CDR3 sequence reads: CASSPTSISGKLFF. The CDR3 DNA reads TGCGCCAGCAGCCCAACCTCTATAAGCGGAAAACTGTTTTTT.

There are a few counts of this clonotype. The J gene is TRBJ2-2, the V gene TRBV5-1, with TRBD2 matching 8 bases. Trimming at V came to 2 bases and at J to 2 bases, leaving 5 bases not matched to a gene. The CDR3 has 16 residues. Per the germline V gene, CDR1 is SGHRS and CDR2 is YFSETQ. The CDR3 here is CASSLRTSGNTGELFF. DNA for the CDR3: TGCGCCAGCAGCTTACGTACTAGCGGAAACACCGGGGAGCTGTTTTTT.

V is TRBV24-1 and J is TRBJ2-2; D is unclear. The CDR3 spans 15 residues. Between the trimmed V and J ends, which lost 5 bases and 3 bases, there was a span of 12 bases. Germline V gene sequence: CDR1 KGHDR, CDR2 SFDVKD. CDR3 nucleotide sequence: TGTGCCACCAGTGTCTCCTCTCGCGACACCGGGGAGCTGTTTTTT. This sequence encodes CATSVSSRDTGELFF.

This clonotype was seen at least ten times. The chain couples TRBV28 to TRBJ2-7, with 7 bases lining up with TRBD1. Germline V gives CDR1 MDHEN, CDR2 SYDVKM. This CDR3 contains 16 residues. J gave up 3 bases and V 3 bases, and 11 bases lay outside the gene matches. CDR3 nucleotides: TGTGCCAGCAGTTTGGCCCTCCGGGACAGAGACTACGAGCAGTACTTC. It translates to CASSLALRDRDYEQYF.

This clonotype was counted many times. This sequence joins TRBV18 and TRBJ1-2, with 7 bases matching TRBD1. CDR3 size: 15 residues. J gave up 3 bases and V 3 bases, and 7 bases lay outside the gene matches. In germline, CDR1 is KGHSH, CDR2 LQKENI. The CDR3 is CASSPAADRDYGYTF. The CDR3 nucleotides are TGTGCCAGCTCACCTGCCGCAGACAGGGACTATGGCTACACCTTC.

This sequence joins TRBV20-1 and TRBJ1-2, with 7 bases lining up with TRBD1. CDR1 is DFQATT and CDR2 is SNEGSKA in the germline V gene (reference sequence). The CDR3 is made up of 19 amino acids. The V and J ends lost 0 bases and 4 bases, in that order; junction bases with no gene match: 20. CDR3 region: CSARDALGQDFKGSYGYTF. The CDR3, as DNA: TGCAGTGCTAGAGATGCCCTCGGACAGGACTTTAAGGGATCCTATGGCTACACCTTC.

The rearrangement joins TRBV11-2 to TRBJ1-3; D is undetermined. Per the germline V gene, CDR1 is SGHAT and CDR2 is FQNNGV. The CDR3 is made up of 14 amino acids. Deletions cut 6 bases from V and 2 bases from J, with 11 bases between. The CDR3 spells CASSFLTPGNTIYF. DNA of the CDR3: TGTGCCAGCAGTTTCCTAACCCCTGGAAACACCATATATTTT. Filled out from reference TRBV11-2 and TRBJ1-3, the complete variable domain reads EAGVAQSPRYKIIEKRQSVAFWCNPISGHATLYWYQQILGQGPKLLIQFQNNGVVDDSQLPKDRFSAERLKGVDSTLKIQPAKLEDSAVYLCASSFLTPGNTIYFGEGSWLTVV.

The chain recombines TRBV12-3 or TRBV12-4 with TRBJ1-6; no firm D call. This CDR3 spans 14 amino acids. Trimming stripped 6 bases from V and 12 bases from J, with 18 bases between. The CDR3 is CASRQLQALGPLHF. CDR3 nucleotide sequence: TGTGCCAGCAGACAGCTCCAGGCTCTAGGACCCCTCCACTTT.

This clonotype has just one count. The junction shows a germline mismatch at one end, possibly a read error. The chain uses TRBV9 and TRBJ2-2; D not certain. Germline loops: CDR1 SGDLS, CDR2 YYNGEE. The CDR3 length is 14 residues. The DNA of the CDR3 is TGTGCCAGCCGCGTAGTAATGGCTTCCGGGGAGCTGTTTTTT. It codes for CASRVVMASGELFF.

Ten or more counts support this clonotype. The chain combines TRBV5-1 with TRBJ1-1; D is perhaps TRBD1 (5 bases). The CDR3 spans 15 residues. Germline V lookup: CDR1 SGHRS, CDR2 YFSETQ. Trimming took off 4 bases at V and 1 base at J, with 14 bases between the two ends. The CDR3: CASSPYWGRNTEAFF. DNA of the CDR3: TGCGCCAGCAGCCCCTATTGGGGGAGGAACACTGAAGCTTTCTTT.

This clonotype showed up many times. The chain employs TRBV11-3 and TRBJ2-7; 11 nucleotides align to TRBD2. Unmatched junction bases numbered 5, after V lost 4 bases and J lost 3 bases. This CDR3 region has 15 residues. Per germline, CDR1 SGHNT and CDR2 YENEEA. The CDR3 DNA sequence: TGTGCCAGCAGCTCAAGACTAGCGGGACTCTACGAGCAGTACTTC. Protein sequence: CASSSRLAGLYEQYF. Using reference TRBV11-3 and TRBJ2-7 for the parts outside the CDR3, the full variable domain is EAGVVQSPRYKIIEKKQPVAFWCNPISGHNTLYWYLQNLGQGPELLIRYENEEAVDDSQLPKDRFSAERLKGVDSTLKIQPAELGDSAVYLCASSSRLAGLYEQYFGPGTRLTVT.

This clonotype was seen a few times. The rearrangement uses TRBV6-1 and TRBJ1-4; TRBD1 matches 7 bases. Looked up from germline, CDR1 is MNHNS and CDR2 is SASEGT. The CDR3 runs to 15 residues. The J segment lost 0 bases and the V segment lost 5 bases, leaving 3 bases of the junction unmatched. In nucleotides, the CDR3 is TGTGCCAGCAGTCAAGGGGGCGCAACTAATGAAAAACTGTTTTTT. This codes for CASSQGGATNEKLFF.

The chain has TRBV14 and TRBJ2-7; D gene ambiguous. Trimming took off 6 bases at V and 3 bases at J, with 18 bases between the two ends. The CDR3 covers 15 residues. Germline CDR1 reads SGHDN; CDR2 reads FVKESK. CDR3 DNA: TGTGCCAGCAGTCTAAACGACATTAGGAGCTACGAGCAGTACTTC. Its translation is CASSLNDIRSYEQYF.